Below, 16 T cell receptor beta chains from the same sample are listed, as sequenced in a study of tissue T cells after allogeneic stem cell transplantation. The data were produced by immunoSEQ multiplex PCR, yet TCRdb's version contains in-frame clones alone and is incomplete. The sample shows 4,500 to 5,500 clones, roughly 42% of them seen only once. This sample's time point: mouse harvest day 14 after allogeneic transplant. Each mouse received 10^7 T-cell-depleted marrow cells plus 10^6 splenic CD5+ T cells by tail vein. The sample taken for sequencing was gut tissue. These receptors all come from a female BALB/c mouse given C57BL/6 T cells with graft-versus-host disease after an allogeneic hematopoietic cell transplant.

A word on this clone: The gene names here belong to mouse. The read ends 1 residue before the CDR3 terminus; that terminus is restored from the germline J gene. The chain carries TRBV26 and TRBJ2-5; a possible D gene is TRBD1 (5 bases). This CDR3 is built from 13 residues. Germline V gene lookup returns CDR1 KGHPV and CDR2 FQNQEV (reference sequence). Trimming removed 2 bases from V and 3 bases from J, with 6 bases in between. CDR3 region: CASSLPGQDTQYF. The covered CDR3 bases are TGTGCCAGCAGTCTGCCAGGGCAAGACACCCAGTAC.

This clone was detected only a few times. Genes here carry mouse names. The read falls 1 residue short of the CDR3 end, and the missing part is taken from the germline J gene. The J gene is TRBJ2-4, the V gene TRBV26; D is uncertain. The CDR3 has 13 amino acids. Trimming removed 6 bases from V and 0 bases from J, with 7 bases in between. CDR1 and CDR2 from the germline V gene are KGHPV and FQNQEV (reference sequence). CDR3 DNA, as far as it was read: TGTGCCAGCAGCCCGAATAGTCAAAACACCTTGTAC. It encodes CASSPNSQNTLY. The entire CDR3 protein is CASSPNSQNTLYF.

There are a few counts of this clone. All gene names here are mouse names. The sequenced part of the CDR3 DNA is TGTGCTAGCGTTGAGCAGTTC. Protein sequence: CASVEQF. The full CDR3 protein is CASVEQFF. The chain links TRBV29 to TRBJ2-1; the D is unclear. The CDR3 goes on 1 residue after the read ends, and that part is filled in from the germline J gene. The CDR3 loop spans 8 amino acids. Trimming pared 8 bases from V and 9 bases from J, leaving 2 bases between. Germline CDR1 reads MSHET; CDR2 reads SYDVDS.

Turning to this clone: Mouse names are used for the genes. CDR3 DNA (partial): TGTGCCAGCAGCTTCGACTGGGGAAGAGGGGCCTTGTAC. This codes for CASSFDWGRGALY. From start to end, the CDR3 is CASSFDWGRGALYF. J is TRBJ2-4 and V is TRBV3; TRBD2 matches at 8 bases. Sequencing ends 1 residue short of the CDR3 end; the germline J gene provides the rest. The CDR3 is 14 amino acids. V lost 3 bases to trimming and J lost 10 bases; unmatched junction nucleotides: 9. The germline gives CDR1 SNHLY, CDR2 FYNGKV (reference sequence).

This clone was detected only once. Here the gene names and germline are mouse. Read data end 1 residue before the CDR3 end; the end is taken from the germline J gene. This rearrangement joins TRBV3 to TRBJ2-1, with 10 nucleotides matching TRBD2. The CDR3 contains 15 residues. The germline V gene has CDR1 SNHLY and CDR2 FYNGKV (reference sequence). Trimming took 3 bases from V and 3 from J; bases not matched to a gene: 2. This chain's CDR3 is CASSFDWGAYAEQFF. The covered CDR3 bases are TGTGCCAGCAGCTTTGACTGGGGGGCCTATGCTGAGCAGTTC.

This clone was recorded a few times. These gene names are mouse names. This CDR3 is CALGHSNSDYTF. CDR3 bases read: TGTGCCCTGGGACATTCAAACTCCGACTACACC. This sequence joins TRBV19 and TRBJ1-2, with TRBD1 as a possible D gene (6 bases). Coverage ceases 1 residue before the CDR3 finishes, and the germline J gene fills in the end. CDR1 and CDR2 (germline): FNHDT, SITEND (reference sequence). There are 12 residues in the CDR3. The V gene lost 10 bases and the J gene lost 0 bases, with 10 bases spanning the gap.

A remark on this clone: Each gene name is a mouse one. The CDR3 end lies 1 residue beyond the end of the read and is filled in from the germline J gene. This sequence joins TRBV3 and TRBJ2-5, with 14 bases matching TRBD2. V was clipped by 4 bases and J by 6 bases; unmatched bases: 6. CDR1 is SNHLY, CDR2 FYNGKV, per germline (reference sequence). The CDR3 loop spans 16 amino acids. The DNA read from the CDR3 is TGTGCCAGCAGCTCCGGGACTGGGGGGGCGCCGGACACCCAGTAC. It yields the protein CASSSGTGGAPDTQY. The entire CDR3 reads CASSSGTGGAPDTQYF.

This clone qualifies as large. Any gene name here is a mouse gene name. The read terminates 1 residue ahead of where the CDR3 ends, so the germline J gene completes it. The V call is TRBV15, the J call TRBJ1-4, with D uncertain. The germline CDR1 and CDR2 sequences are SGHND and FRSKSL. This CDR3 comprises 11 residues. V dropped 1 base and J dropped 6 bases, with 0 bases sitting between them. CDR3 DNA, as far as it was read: TGTGCCAGCAGTTTAGACGAAAGATTATTT. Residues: CASSLDERLF. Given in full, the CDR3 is CASSLDERLFF.

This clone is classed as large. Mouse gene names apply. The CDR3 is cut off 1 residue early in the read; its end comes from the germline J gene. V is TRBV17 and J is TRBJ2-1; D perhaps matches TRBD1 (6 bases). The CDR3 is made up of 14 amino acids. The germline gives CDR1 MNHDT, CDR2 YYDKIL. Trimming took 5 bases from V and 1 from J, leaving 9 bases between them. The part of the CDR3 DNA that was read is TGTGCTAGCAGTCCCGACAGGAACTATGCTGAGCAGTTC. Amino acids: CASSPDRNYAEQF. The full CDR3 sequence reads CASSPDRNYAEQFF.

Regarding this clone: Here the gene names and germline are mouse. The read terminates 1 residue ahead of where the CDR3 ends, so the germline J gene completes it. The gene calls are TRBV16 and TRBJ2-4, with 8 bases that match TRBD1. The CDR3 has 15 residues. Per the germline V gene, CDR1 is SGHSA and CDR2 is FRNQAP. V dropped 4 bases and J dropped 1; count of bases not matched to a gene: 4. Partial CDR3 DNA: TGTGCAAGCAGCTCATGGGGACAGGGTCAAAACACCTTGTAC. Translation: CASSSWGQGQNTLY. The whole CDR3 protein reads CASSSWGQGQNTLYF.

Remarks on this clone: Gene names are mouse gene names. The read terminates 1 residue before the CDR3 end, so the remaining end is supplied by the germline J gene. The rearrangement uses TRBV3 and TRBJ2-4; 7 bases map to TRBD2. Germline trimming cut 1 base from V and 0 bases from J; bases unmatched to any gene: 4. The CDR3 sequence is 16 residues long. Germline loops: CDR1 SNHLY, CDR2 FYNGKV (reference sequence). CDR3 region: CASSLVTGSSQNTLYF. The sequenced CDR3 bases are TGTGCCAGCAGCTTAGTGACTGGGAGTAGTCAAAACACCTTGTAC.

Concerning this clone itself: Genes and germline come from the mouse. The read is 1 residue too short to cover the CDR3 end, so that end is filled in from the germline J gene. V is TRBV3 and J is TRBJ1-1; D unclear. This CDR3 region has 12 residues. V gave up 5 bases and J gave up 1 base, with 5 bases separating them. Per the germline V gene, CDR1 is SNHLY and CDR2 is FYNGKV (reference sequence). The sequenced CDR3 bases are TGTGCCAGCAGCCCTCAAAACACAGAAGTCTTC. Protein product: CASSPQNTEVF. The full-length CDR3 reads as CASSPQNTEVFF.

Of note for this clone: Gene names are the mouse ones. The sequenced part of the CDR3 DNA is TGTGCCAGCAGCCCTTGGCTGGGGGGCTATGCTGAGCAGTTC. Its protein product is CASSPWLGGYAEQF. From start to end, the CDR3 is CASSPWLGGYAEQFF. The J gene is TRBJ2-1, the V gene TRBV3; 8 positions match TRBD2. The read falls 1 residue short of the CDR3 end, and the missing part is taken from the germline J gene. The CDR3 runs to 15 residues. Per the germline V gene, CDR1 is SNHLY and CDR2 is FYNGKV (reference sequence). V shed 5 bases, J shed 3 bases, and the junction held 6 bases outside the gene matches.

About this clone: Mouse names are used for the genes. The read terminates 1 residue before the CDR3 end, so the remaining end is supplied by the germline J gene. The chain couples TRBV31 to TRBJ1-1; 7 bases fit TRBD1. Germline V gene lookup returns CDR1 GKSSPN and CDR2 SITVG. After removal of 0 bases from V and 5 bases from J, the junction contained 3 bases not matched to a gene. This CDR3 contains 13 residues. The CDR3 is CAWSLAGGTEVFF. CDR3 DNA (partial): TGTGCCTGGAGTCTAGCAGGGGGGACAGAAGTCTTC.

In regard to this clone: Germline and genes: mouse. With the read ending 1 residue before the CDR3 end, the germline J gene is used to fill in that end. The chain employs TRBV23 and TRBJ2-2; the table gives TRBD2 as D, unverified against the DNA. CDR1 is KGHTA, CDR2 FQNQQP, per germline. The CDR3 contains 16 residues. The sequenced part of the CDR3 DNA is TGCTCCAGCAGCGCTCAATACTGGGGGGGCGCCGGGCAGCTCTAC. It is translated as CSSSAQYWGGAGQLY. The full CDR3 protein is CSSSAQYWGGAGQLYF.

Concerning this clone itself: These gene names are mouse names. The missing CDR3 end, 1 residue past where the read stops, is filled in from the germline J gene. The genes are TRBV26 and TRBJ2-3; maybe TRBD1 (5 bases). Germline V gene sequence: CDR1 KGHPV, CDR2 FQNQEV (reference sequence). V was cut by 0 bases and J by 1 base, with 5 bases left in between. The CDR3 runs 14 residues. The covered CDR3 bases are TGTGCCAGCAGTCTGTCACAGGGTGCAGAAACGCTGTAT. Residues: CASSLSQGAETLY. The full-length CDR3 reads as CASSLSQGAETLYF.